The 3 T cell receptor beta chains below were found in one sample sequenced in a study of metastatic and nonmetastatic thyroid tumors. Ahead of thyroid surgery, no patient had received treatment of any kind. TCRdb recomputed clones from the PCR reads via MiXCR. This table holds roughly 41,000 clones, about 15% found once. The sequenced sample was blood. The origin of the receptors is a female donor with papillary thyroid cancer or a benign thyroid nodule (not recorded which). Some clones in this sample may be carry-over from other donors' samples.

This clone was seen ten or more times. The V gene is TRBV7-2, the J gene TRBJ1-1; D possibly corresponds to TRBD1 (6 bases). Deletions cut 0 bases from V and 6 bases from J, with 11 bases between. Per germline, CDR1 SGHTA and CDR2 FQGNSA. CDR3 length: 14 residues. The CDR3 here is CASSLASGVAEAFF. The CDR3 nucleotides are TGTGCCAGCAGCTTAGCGTCAGGGGTCGCTGAAGCTTTCTTT.

This clone has at least ten counts. The chain uses TRBV7-6 and TRBJ2-1, with 10 bases lining up with TRBD2. The CDR3 is made up of 15 amino acids. V lost 2 bases to trimming and J lost 4 bases; unmatched junction nucleotides: 2. CDR1 is SGHVS, CDR2 FNYEAQ, per germline. In DNA, the CDR3 is TGTGCCAGCAGCTTAACTAGCGGGGAATACAATGAGCAGTTCTTC. This sequence encodes CASSLTSGEYNEQFF.

This clone was counted at least ten times. V and J are TRBV27 and TRBJ1-2; D unclear. The V gene's germline CDR1 is MNHEY and CDR2 SMNVEV (reference sequence). V was shortened by 8 bases and J by 8 bases, with 21 bases between the two germline ends. The CDR3 loop spans 14 amino acids. The CDR3 nucleotides are TGTGCCAGCGCGCCAACTGGGTCACCGAGAGGCTACACCTTC. Its translation is CASAPTGSPRGYTF.